This is a list of T cell receptor beta chains from one sample in a study of early T cells in non-severe SARS-CoV-2 infection. TCRdb passed the 5' RACE reads through MiXCR, listing each CDR3 protein once. The sample gives about 56,000 distinct CDR3 sequences, roughly 12% of which show up once; 2.9% is in the top ten. Source material: whole blood. Receptors originate from an adult who was a healthcare worker with PCR-confirmed SARS-CoV-2 infection or an uninfected control (not recorded which). Each CDR3 is given with its conserved first and last residue. The order of the fields is J gene, D gene, clone size, V gene, CDR3 protein, CDR3 DNA. A D gene is named only where the DNA matches it firmly. For some rows the clone size is stated as once, few or many, or as a class when expanded; others skip it.

J: TRBJ1-1; D: .; size: .; V: TRBV20-1; CDR3: CSAQRITANTEAFF; DNA: TGCAGTGCTCAGAGAATAACAGCTAACACTGAAGCTTTCTTT
J: TRBJ2-7; D: TRBD1; size: many; V: TRBV11-2; CDR3: CASSLNTRGQVSSREYEQYF; DNA: TGTGCCAGCAGCTTAAATACTCGGGGACAGGTTTCTAGCCGAGAGTACGAGCAGTACTTC
J: TRBJ2-1; D: .; size: few; V: TRBV4-2; CDR3: CASSQERGRDPTYNEQFF; DNA: TGTGCCAGCAGCCAAGAGCGGGGTCGGGACCCGACCTACAATGAGCAGTTCTTC
J: TRBJ2-3; D: .; size: many; V: TRBV12-2; CDR3: CASRLGSISLDRVGTDTQYF; DNA: TGTGCAAGTCGCTTAGGCTCCATTAGCCTCGACAGGGTGGGCACAGATACGCAGTATTTT
J: TRBJ2-1; D: .; size: .; V: TRBV7-2; CDR3: CASSPPEGPRLSYNEQFF; DNA: TGTGCCAGCAGCCCCCCCGAAGGCCCGCGGCTTTCCTACAATGAGCAGTTCTTC
J: TRBJ2-1; D: .; size: many; V: TRBV4-1; CDR3: CASSQSLGSEGFF; DNA: TGCGCCAGCAGCCAAAGTTTAGGGAGCGAAGGGTTCTTC
J: TRBJ2-1; D: .; size: many; V: TRBV27; CDR3: CASSLKQQAYNEQFF; DNA: TGTGCCAGCAGTTTAAAGCAACAGGCCTACAATGAGCAGTTCTTC
J: TRBJ2-2; D: .; size: few; V: TRBV5-1; CDR3: CATRGSAGELFF; DNA: TGCGCCACCCGAGGATCGGCCGGGGAGCTGTTTTTT
J: TRBJ1-3; D: .; size: .; V: TRBV3-1; CDR3: CASSTRMALGNTIYF; DNA: TGTGCCAGCAGCACAAGGATGGCTCTTGGAAACACCATATATTTT
J: TRBJ1-2; D: .; size: .; V: TRBV29-1; CDR3: CSVAGEDLNYGYTF; DNA: TGCAGCGTTGCAGGGGAGGACCTGAACTATGGCTACACCTTC
J: TRBJ2-3; D: TRBD2; size: many; V: TRBV11-2; CDR3: CASSLGPLAGSADTQYF; DNA: TGTGCCAGCAGCTTAGGGCCCCTAGCGGGAAGCGCAGATACGCAGTATTTT
J: TRBJ1-4; D: .; size: .; V: TRBV12-5; CDR3: CASGSGGALWKKLFF; DNA: TGTGCTAGTGGTTCCGGGGGCGCTCTTTGGAAAAAACTGTTTTTT